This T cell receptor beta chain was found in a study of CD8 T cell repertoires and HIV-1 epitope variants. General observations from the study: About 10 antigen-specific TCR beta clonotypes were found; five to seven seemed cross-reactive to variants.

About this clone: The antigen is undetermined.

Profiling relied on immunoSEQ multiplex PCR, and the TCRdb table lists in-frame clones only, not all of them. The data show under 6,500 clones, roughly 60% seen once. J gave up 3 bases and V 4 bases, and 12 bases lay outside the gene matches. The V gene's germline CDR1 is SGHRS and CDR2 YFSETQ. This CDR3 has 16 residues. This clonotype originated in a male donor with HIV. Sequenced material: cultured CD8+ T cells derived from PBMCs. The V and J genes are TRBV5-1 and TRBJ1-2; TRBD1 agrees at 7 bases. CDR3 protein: CASSTNFDRADYGYTF. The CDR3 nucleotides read TGCGCCAGCAGCACAAACTTCGACAGGGCTGACTATGGCTACACCTTC. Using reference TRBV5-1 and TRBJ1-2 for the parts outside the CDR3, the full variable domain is KAGVTQTPRYLIKTRGQQVTLSCSPISGHRSVSWYQQTPGQGLQFLFEYFSETQRNKGNFPGRFSGRQFSNSRSEMNVSTLELGDSALYLCASSTNFDRADYGYTFGSGTRLTVV.